The present T cell receptor (beta chain) was sequenced within a study of somatic mutations in cytotoxic T cells in rheumatoid arthritis. V lost 0 bases, J lost 4 bases, and 10 bases lay in between. The CDR3 sequence is 16 residues long. The germline gives CDR1 LGHNA, CDR2 YSLEER. Only in-frame clones appear in the TCRdb table, and some are missing; sequencing was by immunoSEQ multiplex PCR. The sample has about 20,000 clones; 85% to 90% are singletons. Study results and caveats: Statistical analysis of the slight TRBV07 underrepresentation in rheumatoid arthritis patients did not adjust for multiple comparisons. The largest CD8+ clone made up over 20% of CD8+ cells in 8 of 65 patients.

Comment on this clone: Its target is not known.

This rearrangement joins TRBV4-3 to TRBJ2-6, with unresolved D. This TCR derives from a man aged 35 to 55 in good health. The sample taken for sequencing was CD8+ T cells sorted from blood. The CDR3 loop is CASSQDLSVGANVLTF. CDR3 DNA: TGCGCCAGCAGCCAAGATCTATCGGTCGGGGCCAACGTCCTGACTTTC.